The 8 T cell receptor beta chains given below trace back to one sample, sequenced in a study of T cells in Graves' hyperthyroidism and ophthalmopathy. Using RNA transcripts as the source, TCR beta CDR3 regions were amplified. First-round RT-PCR targeting the TCR CDR3 was performed with the HTBI primer set. TCRdb analysed the multiplex PCR reads with MiXCR anew, one entry per CDR3 protein. The sample gives roughly 500,000 distinct CDR3 sequences, 35% to 55% of which show up once; 19% is in the top ten. Sequencing was performed on peripheral blood or thyroid tissue (not recorded which). These receptors all stem from an adult woman with Graves' disease, either hyperthyroidism or ophthalmopathy (not recorded which).

V and J are TRBV7-9 and TRBJ1-1; 7 nucleotides align to TRBD1. The length of the CDR3 is 15 residues. V shed 7 bases and J 2 bases; nucleotides not matched to a gene: 10. Germline V lookup: CDR1 SEHNR, CDR2 FQNEAQ (reference sequence). DNA for the CDR3: TGTGCCAGCACCCAGGGGGGGGGCAGAAACACTGAAGCTTTCTTT. Protein sequence: CASTQGGGRNTEAFF.

Remarks on this clonotype: A much more abundant neighbour one base away suggests this may be a read error. This rearrangement joins TRBV6-1 to TRBJ2-7; 8 nucleotides match TRBD2. CDR3 size: 15 residues. CDR1 MNHNS and CDR2 SASEGT come from the germline V gene. CDR3 protein: CASSLRGAGVYELYF. The CDR3, as DNA: TGTGCCAGCAGCCTCAGAGGAGCGGGAGTATACGAGCTGTACTTC.

This clonotype was counted at least ten times. This chain joins TRBV12-3 or TRBV12-4 and TRBJ2-5, with D tentatively TRBD2 (6 bases). V was pared by 5 bases and J by 1 base, with 14 bases between. The CDR3 sequence is 15 residues long. The CDR3 region is CASSQLTGLQETQYF. The CDR3 DNA reads TGTGCCAGCAGTCAGTTAACGGGACTCCAAGAGACCCAGTACTTC.

In this sample, this clonotype turned up many times. The chain recombines TRBV5-6 with TRBJ1-2; TRBD1 matches at 10 bases. Per the germline V gene, CDR1 is SGHDT and CDR2 is YYEEEE. The trim removed 5 bases at V and 3 bases at J, leaving 7 bases unmatched. The CDR3 totals 15 residues. In nucleotides, the CDR3 is TGTGCCAGCAGACGAGACAGGGGGCTTGACTATGGCTACACCTTC. Amino acids: CASRRDRGLDYGYTF. Full variable domain (outside the CDR3, taken from reference TRBV5-6 and TRBJ1-2): DAGVTQSPTHLIKTRGQQVTLRCSPKSGHDTVSWYQQALGQGPQFIFQYYEEEERQRGNFPDRFSGHQFPNYSSELNVNALLLGDSALYLCASRRDRGLDYGYTFGSGTRLTVV.

The chain is built from TRBV9 and TRBJ2-5, with D perhaps being TRBD1 or TRBD2 (5 bases each). V was clipped by 3 bases and J by 1 base, with 19 bases between them. The CDR3 is 17 residues long. CDR1 is SGDLS and CDR2 is YYNGEE in the germline V gene. CDR3 loop: CASSESRDGSLQETQYF. The CDR3 DNA follows: TGTGCCAGCAGCGAATCCCGGGACGGGTCGCTCCAAGAGACCCAGTACTTC.

This clonotype was seen repeatedly, ten times or more. The genes are TRBV7-3 and TRBJ1-2; no reliable D call. Looked up from germline, CDR1 is SGHTA and CDR2 is FQGTGA. V was clipped by 5 bases and J by 7 bases, with 14 bases between them. The CDR3 has 13 amino acids. The CDR3 coding sequence is TGTGCCAGCAGCCTGGATCCGGGATCTGGCTACACCTTC. Amino acid sequence: CASSLDPGSGYTF.

In its sample, this clonotype was seen many times. V gene TRBV7-9 combines with J gene TRBJ2-7, with D maybe TRBD1 (6 bases). With 6 bases removed from V and 7 bases from J, the gap between germline ends came to 19 bases. The CDR3 covers 14 residues. Germline values: CDR1 SEHNR, CDR2 FQNEAQ (reference sequence). CDR3 coding DNA: TGTGCCAGCAGACAAACAGGGAGAGAGGGTGAGCAGTACTTC. Amino acids: CASRQTGREGEQYF.

This clonotype was counted a single time. A junction end diverges from the germline sequence, so it may reflect a read error. The chain employs TRBV14 and TRBJ1-1; no firm D call. The CDR3 loop spans 13 amino acids. Germline lookup yields CDR1 SGHDN and CDR2 FVKESK. The CDR3 sequence is CTSRHSLGSEAFF. The CDR3 DNA follows: TGTACCAGCAGACACTCCTTAGGTTCTGAAGCTTTCTTT.